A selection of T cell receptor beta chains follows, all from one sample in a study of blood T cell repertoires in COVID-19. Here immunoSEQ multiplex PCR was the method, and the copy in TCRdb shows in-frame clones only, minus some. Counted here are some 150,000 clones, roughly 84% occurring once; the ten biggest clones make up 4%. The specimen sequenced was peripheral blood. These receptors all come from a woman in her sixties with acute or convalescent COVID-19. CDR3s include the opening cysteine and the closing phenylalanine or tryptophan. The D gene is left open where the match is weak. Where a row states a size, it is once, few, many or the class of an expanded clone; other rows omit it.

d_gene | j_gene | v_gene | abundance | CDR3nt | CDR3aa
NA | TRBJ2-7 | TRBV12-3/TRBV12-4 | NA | TGTGCCAGCAGTTTTTCGCTGGGCCACGAGCAGTACTTC | CASSFSLGHEQYF
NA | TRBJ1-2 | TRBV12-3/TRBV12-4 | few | TGTGCCAGCAGTCAACAGGGAAGCTATGGCTACACCTTC | CASSQQGSYGYTF
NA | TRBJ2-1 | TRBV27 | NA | TGTGCCACTCGGGGGGCGGGAGACAATGAGCAGTTCTTC | CATRGAGDNEQFF
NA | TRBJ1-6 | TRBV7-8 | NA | TGTGCCAGCAGCAAGACAAAAGGGGATTCACCCCTCCACTTT | CASSKTKGDSPLHF
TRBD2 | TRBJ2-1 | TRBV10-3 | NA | TGTGCCATCAGTGAGGGACTAGCTGTCTCCAATGAGCAGTTCTTC | CAISEGLAVSNEQFF
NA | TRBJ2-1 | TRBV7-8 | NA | TGTGCCAGCAGCTCTCTTTTCGGCCCAGCAGGCATTGACAATGAGCAGTTCTTC | CASSSLFGPAGIDNEQFF
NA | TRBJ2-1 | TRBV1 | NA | TGCACCAGCAGCCAAGTCGACAGGGTCCCCAATGAGCAGTTCTTC | CTSSQVDRVPNEQFF
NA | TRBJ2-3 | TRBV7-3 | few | TGTGCCTCCGCAGCTGGGGCCACAGATACGCAGTATTTT | CASAAGATDTQYF
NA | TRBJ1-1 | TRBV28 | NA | TGTGCCAGCAGTTTTTGGGGAGAGTACACTGAAGCTTTCTTT | CASSFWGEYTEAFF
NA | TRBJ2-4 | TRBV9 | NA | TGTGCCAGCAGCGCAGGTAGAGCCAAAAACATTCAGTACTTC | CASSAGRAKNIQYF
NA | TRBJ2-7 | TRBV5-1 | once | TGCGCCAGCAGCTTGCAGGACACCTACGAGCAGTACTTC | CASSLQDTYEQYF
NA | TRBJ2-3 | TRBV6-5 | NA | TGTGCCAGCAGTTACTCGAGTTCGAATACGCAGTATTTT | CASSYSSSNTQYF
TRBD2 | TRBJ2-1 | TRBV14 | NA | TGTGCCAGCAGCCCAGAATACGGACTAGCGGGTATGAATGAGCAGTTCTTC | CASSPEYGLAGMNEQFF
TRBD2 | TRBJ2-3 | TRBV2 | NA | TGTGCCACGACTAGCGGGATGGCAGATACGCAGTATTTT | CATTSGMADTQYF
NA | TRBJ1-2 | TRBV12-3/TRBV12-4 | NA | TGTGCCAGCAGTTTGACCAGGACTTCACCAACCTTC | CASSLTRTSPTF
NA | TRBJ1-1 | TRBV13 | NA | TGTGCCAGCAGTCGAAAGAGGGGGGGCAAGCTTACTGAAGCTTTCTTT | CASSRKRGGKLTEAFF
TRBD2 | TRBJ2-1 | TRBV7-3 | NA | TGTGCCAGCAGCTTAGTTGGGACTAGCGGGAGGAGCTCCTACAATGAGCAGTTCTTC | CASSLVGTSGRSSYNEQFF
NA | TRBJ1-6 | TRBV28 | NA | TGTGCCAGCAGTTTCCATCAGCGAAGAGATTCACCCCTCCACTTT | CASSFHQRRDSPLHF
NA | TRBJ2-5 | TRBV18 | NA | TGTGCCAGCTCAGAGAAAGAGACCCAGTACTTC | CASSEKETQYF
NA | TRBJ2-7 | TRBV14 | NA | TGTGCCAGCAGCCAAGAGGTGGGAGTCTACGAGCAGTACTTC | CASSQEVGVYEQYF
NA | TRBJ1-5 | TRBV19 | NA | TGTGCCAGTACCGCCGCCTCAGGGATGCAGCCCCAGCATTTT | CASTAASGMQPQHF
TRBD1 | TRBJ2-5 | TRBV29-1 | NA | TGCAGCGTTGAAGATCTTTCGGCCAGGGGGCAGGGGGAGACCCAGTACTTC | CSVEDLSARGQGETQYF
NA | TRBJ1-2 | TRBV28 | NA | TGTGCCAGCAGTCCAAACCAGGGCTACACCTTC | CASSPNQGYTF
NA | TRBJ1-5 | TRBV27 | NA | TGTGCCACACGGCAGGGATCATATAGCAATCAGCCCCAGCATTTT | CATRQGSYSNQPQHF
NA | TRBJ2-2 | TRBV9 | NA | TGTGCCAGCAGCCCCAGACTAGGGGCCACCGGGGAGCTGTTTTTT | CASSPRLGATGELFF
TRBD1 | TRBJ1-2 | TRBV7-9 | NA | TGTGCCAGCAGCAAAACTCAAACAGGGGGCGGACTATATGGCTACACCTTC | CASSKTQTGGGLYGYTF
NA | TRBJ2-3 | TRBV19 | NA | TGTGCCAGTAGTAAGGGAGTCTCCCGGGATACACAGTATTTT | CASSKGVSRDTQYF
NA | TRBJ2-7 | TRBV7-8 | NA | TGTGCCAGCAGCTTAGAGCGCTCCTACGAGCAGTACTTC | CASSLERSYEQYF
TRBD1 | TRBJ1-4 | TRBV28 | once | TGTGCCAGCGGCCTGACAGGGGGCAGAACTAATGAAAAACTGTTTTTT | CASGLTGGRTNEKLFF
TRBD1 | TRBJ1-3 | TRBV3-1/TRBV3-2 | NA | TGTGCCAGCAGATCGGGACAGCTCCCTTGGGACACCATATATTTT | CASRSGQLPWDTIYF
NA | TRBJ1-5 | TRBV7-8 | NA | TGTGCCAGCAGCTCAGATTACAGGGTGGGCAATCAGCCCCAGCATTTT | CASSSDYRVGNQPQHF
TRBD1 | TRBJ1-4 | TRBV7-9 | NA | TGTGCCAGCAGCCCCAAACAGGGGTTCGCTGAAAAACTGTTTTTT | CASSPKQGFAEKLFF
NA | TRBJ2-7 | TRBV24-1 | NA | TGTGCCACCAGTGACAAGCGAGCCTACGAGCAGTACTTC | CATSDKRAYEQYF
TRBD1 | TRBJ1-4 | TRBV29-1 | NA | TGCAGCGTAGTGACAGGGAACGAAAAACTGTTTTTT | CSVVTGNEKLFF
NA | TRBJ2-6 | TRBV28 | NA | TGTGCCAGCAGCCCCCCAGGGGCGGCTGGGGCCAACGTCCTGACTTTC | CASSPPGAAGANVLTF
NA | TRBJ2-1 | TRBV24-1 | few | TGTGCCACCAGTGACCGAAGCCCTTCGAGCTCCTACAATGAGCAGTTCTTC | CATSDRSPSSSYNEQFF
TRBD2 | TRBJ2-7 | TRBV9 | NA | TGTGCCAGCAGCGCCAACCCCTCGGCGGGAGTTTTCATTGGTGAGCAGTACTTC | CASSANPSAGVFIGEQYF
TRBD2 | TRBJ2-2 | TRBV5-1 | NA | TGCGCCAGCAGCAGGAGCGGGAGAGACACCGGGGAGCTGTTTTTT | CASSRSGRDTGELFF
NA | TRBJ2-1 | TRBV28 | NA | TGTGCCAGCTACCCGTCAGGGTACAATGAGCAGTTCTTC | CASYPSGYNEQFF
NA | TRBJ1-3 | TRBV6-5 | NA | TGTGCCAGCCGTCGGGGGATCTCTGGAAACACCATATATTTT | CASRRGISGNTIYF
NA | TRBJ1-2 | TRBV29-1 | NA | TGCAGCGCCGATAAATCCGGGTCGTCGATGGGCTACACCTTC | CSADKSGSSMGYTF
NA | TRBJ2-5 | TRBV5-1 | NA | TGCGCCAGCAGCCAAGAGCGGAGAAGCGAAGAGACCCAGTACTTC | CASSQERRSEETQYF
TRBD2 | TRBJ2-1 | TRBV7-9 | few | TGTGCCAGCAGTGCCGGGACTAGCTACAATGAGCAGTTCTTC | CASSAGTSYNEQFF
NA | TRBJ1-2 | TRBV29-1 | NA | TGCAGCAGTGGCGGCCTATATGGCTACACCTTC | CSSGGLYGYTF
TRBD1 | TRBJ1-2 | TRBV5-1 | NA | TGCGCCAGCAACCCAGGGGGTAACTATGGCTACACCTTC | CASNPGGNYGYTF
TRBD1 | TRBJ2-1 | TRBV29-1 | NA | TGCAGCGTTGGGTTCGGGACAGGGTATACTAATGAGCAGTTCTTC | CSVGFGTGYTNEQFF